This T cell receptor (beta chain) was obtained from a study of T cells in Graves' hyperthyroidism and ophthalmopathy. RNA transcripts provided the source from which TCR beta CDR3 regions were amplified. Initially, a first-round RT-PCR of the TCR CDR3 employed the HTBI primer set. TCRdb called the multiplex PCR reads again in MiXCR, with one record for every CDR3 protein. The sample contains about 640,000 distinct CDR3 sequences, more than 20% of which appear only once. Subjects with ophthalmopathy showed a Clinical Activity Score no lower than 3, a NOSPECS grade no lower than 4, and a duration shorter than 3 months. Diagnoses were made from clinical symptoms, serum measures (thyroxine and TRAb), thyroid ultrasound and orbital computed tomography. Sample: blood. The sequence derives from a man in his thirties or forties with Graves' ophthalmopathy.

CDR3 DNA: TGTGCCACCAGTGATTCGGGGCGGGCAACCAGGGTTGTGCAGTATTTT. It encodes CATSDSGRATRVVQYF. The V call is TRBV24-1, the J call TRBJ2-3; possibly TRBD1 or TRBD2 for D (5 bases each). The germline V gene has CDR1 KGHDR and CDR2 SFDVKD. CDR3 length: 16 residues. The ends were cut back, 2 bases at V and 11 bases at J, with 22 bases in the middle.